Here is one T cell receptor beta chain with its context. The source of the sample is a study of blood T cell repertoires in COVID-19. The V gene end was trimmed by 7 bases and the J gene end by 4 bases; junction bases not matched to a gene: 10. The length of the CDR3 is 15 residues. Per the germline V gene, CDR1 is SNHLY and CDR2 is FYNNEI. TCRdb's table, derived via immunoSEQ multiplex PCR, lists solely in-frame clones and lacks some. This sample has 250,000 to 300,000 clones, with under 95% found just once. The clonotype originates from a woman aged 40 to 50 with acute COVID-19. The chain joins TRBV2 to TRBJ1-5; TRBD1 matches 7 bases. The sequenced sample was PBMCs or T cells enriched from blood (not recorded which). As DNA, the CDR3 is TGTGCCAGCACCGGGGATGGGACAGAGAATCAGCCCCAGCATTTT. Translated, it gives CASTGDGTENQPQHF. The full variable domain, with the rest looked up from reference TRBV2 and TRBJ1-5, is EPEVTQTPSHQVTQMGQEVILRCVPISNHLYFYWYRQILGQKVEFLVSFYNNEISEKSEIFDDQFSVERPDGSNFTLKIRSTKLEDSAMYFCASTGDGTENQPQHFGDGTRLSIL.